This T cell receptor (beta chain) appears in the sequencing data of a study of OX40 agonist ivuxolimab in advanced cancers. The assay was immunoSEQ multiplex PCR, and TCRdb's table has in-frame clones only and misses some. The table records fewer than 80,000 clones, roughly 87% of them present only once. The CDR3 has 13 residues. The sample was CD4+ or CD8+ T cells sorted from blood, taken in a trial of the OX40 agonist ivuxolimab. This receptor was obtained from an adult with an advanced solid tumor such as melanoma, head and neck, liver or kidney cancer. The chain recombines TRBV21-1 with TRBJ2-3; whether TRBD2, the table's D call, matches the DNA was not checked. TRBV21-1 is a pseudogene segment. The CDR3 DNA sequence: TGTGCCAGCAGTAGGCGGCACACAGATACGCAGTATTTT. Amino acids: CASSRRHTDTQYF.